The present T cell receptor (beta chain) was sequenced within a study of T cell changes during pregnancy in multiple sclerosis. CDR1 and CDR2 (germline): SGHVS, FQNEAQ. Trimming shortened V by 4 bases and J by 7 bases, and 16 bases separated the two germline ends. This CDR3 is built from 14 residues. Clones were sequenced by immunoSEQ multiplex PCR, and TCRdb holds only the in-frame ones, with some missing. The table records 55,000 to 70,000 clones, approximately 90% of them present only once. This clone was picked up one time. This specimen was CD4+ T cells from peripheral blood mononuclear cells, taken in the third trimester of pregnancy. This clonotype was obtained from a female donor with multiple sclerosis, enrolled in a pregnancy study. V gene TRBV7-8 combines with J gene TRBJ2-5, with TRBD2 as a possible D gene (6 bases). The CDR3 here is CASSSPTDGGTQYF. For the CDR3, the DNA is TGTGCCAGCAGCTCACCTACGGACGGGGGGACCCAGTACTTC.